Listed here are 21 T cell receptor beta chains from one sample, sequenced in a study of blood T cell repertoires in COVID-19. The data were produced by immunoSEQ multiplex PCR, yet TCRdb's version contains in-frame clones alone and is incomplete. Among about 220,000 clones listed, roughly 88% were seen once. The sample taken for sequencing was PBMCs or T cells enriched from blood (not recorded which). Receptors were obtained from a woman aged 50 to 65 with acute COVID-19.

V is TRBV5-1 and J is TRBJ2-4; D unclear. With 0 bases removed from V and 0 bases from J, the gap between germline ends came to 7 bases. This CDR3 has 15 amino acids. Germline assignment: CDR1 SGHRS and CDR2 YFSETQ. CDR3 loop: CASSLAGLAKNIQYF. The CDR3 DNA sequence: TGCGCCAGCAGCTTGGCAGGATTAGCCAAAAACATTCAGTACTTC.

The rearrangement uses TRBV6-4 and TRBJ2-6, with TRBD1 identical over 8 bases. Trimming cost V 1 base and J 2 bases; bases outside gene matches: 1. Germline CDR1 reads MRHNA; CDR2 reads SNTAGT. CDR3 length: 16 residues. The CDR3 coding sequence is TGTGCCAGCAGTGACTGGACAGGGACTGGGGCCAACGTCCTGACTTTC. Translating it yields CASSDWTGTGANVLTF.

The chain is built from TRBV28 and TRBJ1-1; the match to TRBD1 covers 7 bases. Germline CDR1 MDHEN, CDR2 SYDVKM. The CDR3 sequence is 16 residues long. V shed 6 bases and J 7 bases; nucleotides not matched to a gene: 17. CDR3 sequence (DNA): TGTGCCAGCAGCACGGGCACCTCAGGGGGTTATGGTGAAGCTTTCTTT. This codes for CASSTGTSGGYGEAFF. Using reference TRBV28 and TRBJ1-1 for the parts outside the CDR3, the full variable domain is DVKVTQSSRYLVKRTGEKVFLECVQDMDHENMFWYRQDPGLGLRLIYFSYDVKMKEKGDIPEGYSVSREKKERFSLILESASTNQTSMYLCASSTGTSGGYGEAFFGQGTRLTVV.

V and J are TRBV10-2 and TRBJ2-5, with 12 bases aligning to TRBD2. CDR3 length: 15 residues. Losses at the gene ends were 3 bases for V and 4 bases for J; bases not matched to a gene: 3. Germline CDR1 is WSHSY and CDR2 is SAAADI. CDR3 in amino acids: CASSDPLAGGETQYF. The CDR3 DNA is TGCGCCAGCAGTGATCCACTAGCGGGAGGAGAGACCCAGTACTTC.

V and J are TRBV6-2 or TRBV6-3 and TRBJ2-1, with TRBD2 identical over 9 bases. The CDR3 has 15 amino acids. V trimming: 4 bases; J trimming: 8 bases; junction bases outside the gene matches: 9. Germline loops: CDR1 MNHEY, CDR2 SVGEGT. CDR3 bases: TGTGCCAGCAGTTCACCGGCTAGCGGGAAGGATGAGCAGTTCTTC. Its translation is CASSSPASGKDEQFF.

The gene calls are TRBV11-2 and TRBJ1-1, with a possible D match to TRBD1 (6 bases). V lost 4 bases to trimming and J lost 7 bases, with 19 bases between them. Germline V CDR1 and CDR2: SGHAT, FQNNGV. This CDR3 is built from 15 residues. CDR3 nucleotides: TGTGCCAGCAGCTCTCCCTACCGGGACACCGTTGAAGCTTTCTTT. Protein sequence: CASSSPYRDTVEAFF.

The gene calls are TRBV9 and TRBJ2-7, with a possible D match to TRBD1 (6 bases). V was cut by 0 bases and J by 0 bases, with 7 bases left in between. Germline V gene sequence: CDR1 SGDLS, CDR2 YYNGEE. This CDR3 contains 14 residues. The CDR3 spells CASSVGGLSYEQYF. CDR3 DNA sequence: TGTGCCAGCAGCGTAGGGGGGCTCTCCTACGAGCAGTACTTC.

This sequence joins TRBV7-9 and TRBJ2-3, with D possibly being TRBD1 (5 bases). V was clipped by 4 bases and J by 6 bases, with 11 bases between them. CDR1 and CDR2 from the germline V gene are SEHNR and FQNEAQ (reference sequence). The CDR3 length is 13 residues. The CDR3 DNA reads TGTGCCAGCAGCTCTGGGGCCTCGGATACGCAGTATTTT. Residues: CASSSGASDTQYF.

The rearrangement links TRBV7-8 to TRBJ2-2, with D perhaps TRBD1 (5 bases). CDR1 is SGHVS and CDR2 is FQNEAQ in the germline V gene. The CDR3 has 14 residues. The V gene lost 5 bases and the J gene lost 2 bases, with 9 bases spanning the gap. The chain's CDR3 is CASSLTGNTGELFF. The CDR3 DNA is TGTGCCAGCAGCCTTACAGGAAACACCGGGGAGCTGTTTTTT.

This rearrangement joins TRBV27 to TRBJ2-3, with TRBD2 matching over 8 bases. Germline CDR1 and CDR2: MNHEY and SMNVEV (reference sequence). V shed 5 bases and J 2 bases; nucleotides not matched to a gene: 6. CDR3 size: 15 residues. In nucleotides, the CDR3 is TGTGCCAGCAGTACCTTAGCGGGAACCACAGATACGCAGTATTTT. Amino acids: CASSTLAGTTDTQYF.

The chain employs TRBV12-3 or TRBV12-4 and TRBJ1-5; unclear D gene. V was pared by 5 bases and J by 6 bases, with 8 bases between. CDR3 length equals 12 residues. The CDR3 DNA reads TGTGCCAGCAGTGGCGGGGTTCAGCCCCAGCATTTT. Translating it yields CASSGGVQPQHF.

This rearrangement joins TRBV6-5 to TRBJ2-2, with 8 bases lining up with TRBD1. The J segment lost 5 bases and the V segment lost 0 bases, leaving 5 bases of the junction unmatched. This CDR3 contains 16 residues. Germline V CDR1 and CDR2: MNHEY, SVGAGI. Here the CDR3 reads CASSYSQGGPTGELFF. For the CDR3, the DNA is TGTGCCAGCAGTTACTCACAGGGGGGTCCTACCGGGGAGCTGTTTTTT.

This clone was observed once. The rearrangement uses TRBV5-1 and TRBJ2-3; 15 positions match TRBD2. Germline loops: CDR1 SGHRS, CDR2 YFSETQ. The CDR3 sequence is 16 residues long. V shed 4 bases, J shed 4 bases, and the junction held 4 bases outside the gene matches. In nucleotides, the CDR3 is TGCGCCAGCAGCAGAGGACTAGCGGGAGGGGCAGATACGCAGTATTTT. Translation: CASSRGLAGGADTQYF.

The CDR3 DNA reads TGCGCCAGCAGCTCGGACTTATTCTACAATGAGCAGTTCTTC. Protein sequence: CASSSDLFYNEQFF. J is TRBJ2-1 and V is TRBV5-1; tentatively, D is TRBD2 (5 bases). Germline CDR1 reads SGHRS; CDR2 reads YFSETQ. The CDR3 sequence is 14 residues long. Trimming took off 3 bases at V and 3 bases at J, with 10 bases between the two ends.

This chain links TRBV6-5 with TRBJ2-5; 12 bases align to TRBD2. This CDR3 contains 15 residues. Trimming took 4 bases from V and 7 from J; bases not matched to a gene: 7. Germline CDR1 and CDR2: MNHEY and SVGAGI. The CDR3 DNA reads as TGTGCCAGCAGTTCCGCACTAGCGGGAGGTGGGACCCAGTACTTC. Translated: CASSSALAGGGTQYF.

The CDR3 sequence is CASSLSGPYNEQFF. For the CDR3, the DNA is TGCGCCAGCAGCTTGAGCGGGCCTTACAATGAGCAGTTCTTC. This chain connects TRBV5-1 to TRBJ2-1; maybe TRBD2 (6 bases). This CDR3 has 14 residues. Germline lookup yields CDR1 SGHRS and CDR2 YFSETQ. Trimming cost V 1 base and J 4 bases, with 9 bases left between them.

The chain links TRBV7-3 to TRBJ2-1, with a tentative D call TRBD2 (6 bases). Germline CDR1 reads SGHTA; CDR2 reads FQGTGA. The CDR3 covers 14 residues. Trimming removed 5 bases at V and 7 bases at J, with 15 bases between. The CDR3 DNA reads as TGTGCCAGCAGCCGGGGGTTGGTCGGTAATGAGCAGTTCTTC. It yields the protein CASSRGLVGNEQFF.

The gene calls are TRBV12-3 or TRBV12-4 and TRBJ1-1; D gene unclear. V gave up 6 bases and J gave up 10 bases, with 15 bases separating them. The CDR3 extends over 12 amino acids. Here the CDR3 reads CASSSPPAGAFF. The DNA of the CDR3 is TGTGCCAGCAGCTCCCCTCCCGCGGGAGCTTTCTTT.

V usage is TRBV6-6 and J usage is TRBJ1-2; 8 bases are a match to TRBD1. Germline CDR1 reads MNHNY; CDR2 reads SVGAGI (reference sequence). There are 13 residues in the CDR3. J was trimmed by 4 bases and V by 7 bases; bases with no gene match: 5. The DNA for the CDR3 is TGTGCCAGCACCACCGGACAGGGCTATGGCTACACCTTC. Translation: CASTTGQGYGYTF.

The chain uses TRBV9 and TRBJ2-4, with 8 nucleotides matching TRBD1. V was clipped by 0 bases and J by 7 bases; unmatched bases: 15. The germline V gene encodes CDR1 SGDLS and CDR2 YYNGEE. The CDR3 runs 18 residues. The CDR3 bases are TGTGCCAGCAGCGTAGGGGGTTCGTGGACAGGGAGGATGAACATTCAGTACTTC. Amino acid sequence: CASSVGGSWTGRMNIQYF.

The J gene is TRBJ2-7, the V gene TRBV13, with D possibly matching TRBD2 (7 bases). Trimming cost V 3 bases and J 4 bases, with 10 bases left between them. The CDR3 consists of 13 residues. Germline V lookup: CDR1 PRHDT, CDR2 FYEKMQ (reference sequence). CDR3 bases: TGTGCCAGCAGCTTCGGGGGGCGGTACGAGCAGTACTTC. Protein sequence: CASSFGGRYEQYF. Based on the CDR3 plus reference TRBV13 and TRBJ2-7, the full variable domain is AAGVIQSPRHLIKEKRETATLKCYPIPRHDTVYWYQQGPGQDPQFLISFYEKMQSDKGSIPDRFSAQQFSDYHSELNMSSLELGDSALYFCASSFGGRYEQYFGPGTRLTVT.